The rows below give T cell receptor beta chains drawn from one sample of a study of CD8 T cells in Susac syndrome. MiXCR, run by TCRdb on the immunoSEQ multiplex PCR reads, gives a single entry per CDR3 protein. The sample includes under 350,000 distinct CDR3 sequences, 92% seen only once; the top ten take 0.065%. Material for sequencing was CD4+ T cells from PBMCs. The receptors were gathered from a human donor with multiple sclerosis. CDR3s include the opening cysteine and the closing phenylalanine or tryptophan. The order of the fields is CDR3 length, J gene, V gene, CDR3 protein.

CDR3 length: 12; J gene: TRBJ1-1; V gene: TRBV11-3; CDR3 protein: CASSPQETEAFF
CDR3 length: 15; J gene: TRBJ1-6; V gene: TRBV25-1; CDR3 protein: CASSATGALNSPLHF
CDR3 length: 14; J gene: TRBJ1-4; V gene: TRBV11-2; CDR3 protein: CASSFRARNEKLFF
CDR3 length: 14; J gene: TRBJ2-1; V gene: TRBV29-1; CDR3 protein: CSVEGLRRDNEQFF
CDR3 length: 15; J gene: TRBJ1-2; V gene: TRBV5-4; CDR3 protein: CASTHGGDANYGYTF
CDR3 length: 13; J gene: TRBJ2-7; V gene: TRBV12-3/TRBV12-4; CDR3 protein: CASSSGRIGEQYF
CDR3 length: 13; J gene: TRBJ2-3; V gene: TRBV10-3; CDR3 protein: CASGRTSSDTQYF
CDR3 length: 14; J gene: TRBJ2-5; V gene: TRBV7-9; CDR3 protein: CASSISSGGETQYF
CDR3 length: 18; J gene: TRBJ2-6; V gene: TRBV12-5; CDR3 protein: CASGPSGQGASGANVLTF
CDR3 length: 14; J gene: TRBJ2-1; V gene: TRBV6-6; CDR3 protein: CASSYNRENNEQFF
CDR3 length: 14; J gene: TRBJ1-1; V gene: TRBV7-3; CDR3 protein: CASSSGRQGFRTFF
CDR3 length: 11; J gene: TRBJ2-1; V gene: TRBV6-5; CDR3 protein: CASSYLRGRFF
CDR3 length: 15; J gene: TRBJ1-5; V gene: TRBV12-3/TRBV12-4; CDR3 protein: CASSGGGWRNQPQHF
CDR3 length: 14; J gene: TRBJ1-5; V gene: TRBV19; CDR3 protein: CASKGPPSNQPQHF
CDR3 length: 13; J gene: TRBJ2-1; V gene: TRBV4-1; CDR3 protein: CASSHRTSNEQFF
CDR3 length: 13; J gene: TRBJ2-7; V gene: TRBV27; CDR3 protein: CASSLSAPGEQYF
CDR3 length: 15; J gene: TRBJ2-4; V gene: TRBV12-3/TRBV12-4; CDR3 protein: CASSEEAGVKNIQYF
CDR3 length: 13; J gene: TRBJ2-3; V gene: TRBV7-7; CDR3 protein: CASSLGPPDTQYF
CDR3 length: 18; J gene: TRBJ2-2; V gene: TRBV21-1; CDR3 protein: CASSKFAKGAPDTGELFF
CDR3 length: 14; J gene: TRBJ2-1; V gene: TRBV20-1; CDR3 protein: CSAFPPGKDNEQFF
CDR3 length: 13; J gene: TRBJ1-1; V gene: TRBV9; CDR3 protein: CASSARPNTEAFF
CDR3 length: 11; J gene: TRBJ1-3; V gene: TRBV6-6; CDR3 protein: CASRSRFEIYF
CDR3 length: 16; J gene: TRBJ2-3; V gene: TRBV9; CDR3 protein: CARYPFLAGGTDTQYF
CDR3 length: 13; J gene: TRBJ1-4; V gene: TRBV2; CDR3 protein: CASSEIHEGKLFF
CDR3 length: 17; J gene: TRBJ1-5; V gene: TRBV4-1; CDR3 protein: CASSQGGILGGNQPQHF
CDR3 length: 18; J gene: TRBJ1-1; V gene: TRBV4-2; CDR3 protein: CASSQERWERGRNTEAFF
CDR3 length: 16; J gene: TRBJ1-4; V gene: TRBV19; CDR3 protein: CASSIDPGGGHEKLFF
CDR3 length: 17; J gene: TRBJ2-7; V gene: TRBV6-1; CDR3 protein: CASRLGLAGTSSYEQYF
CDR3 length: 13; J gene: TRBJ2-7; V gene: TRBV12-3/TRBV12-4; CDR3 protein: CASSPGHRYEQYF
CDR3 length: 13; J gene: TRBJ2-7; V gene: TRBV7-2; CDR3 protein: CASSLSSPGEQYF
CDR3 length: 16; J gene: TRBJ2-7; V gene: TRBV6-1; CDR3 protein: CASRSLTSGAFYEQYF
CDR3 length: 17; J gene: TRBJ1-2; V gene: TRBV9; CDR3 protein: CASSASPRMRVGYGYTF
CDR3 length: 13; J gene: TRBJ2-7; V gene: TRBV28; CDR3 protein: CASTLLTSGEQYF
CDR3 length: 15; J gene: TRBJ2-1; V gene: TRBV5-6; CDR3 protein: CASIPKGWYYNEQFF
CDR3 length: 14; J gene: TRBJ2-7; V gene: TRBV20-1; CDR3 protein: CSARGTLLPYEQYF
CDR3 length: 15; J gene: TRBJ2-7; V gene: TRBV10-3; CDR3 protein: CAISGWEVSNYEQYF
CDR3 length: 16; J gene: TRBJ2-6; V gene: TRBV6-1; CDR3 protein: CASGRERTSGANVLTF
CDR3 length: 13; J gene: TRBJ2-7; V gene: TRBV30; CDR3 protein: CAWSVQLSVEQYF
CDR3 length: 16; J gene: TRBJ2-1; V gene: TRBV20-1; CDR3 protein: CSARSAGTSGRNEQFF
CDR3 length: 14; J gene: TRBJ2-3; V gene: TRBV5-1; CDR3 protein: CASSLLPPRDTQYF
CDR3 length: 12; J gene: TRBJ2-7; V gene: TRBV2; CDR3 protein: CASKRASYEQYF
CDR3 length: 11; J gene: TRBJ2-7; V gene: TRBV12-3/TRBV12-4; CDR3 protein: CASRVLREQYF
CDR3 length: 15; J gene: TRBJ1-1; V gene: TRBV28; CDR3 protein: CASREGARILPEAFF
CDR3 length: 13; J gene: TRBJ1-6; V gene: TRBV23-1; CDR3 protein: CASSQPGAVPLHF
CDR3 length: 13; J gene: TRBJ2-1; V gene: TRBV6-2/TRBV6-3; CDR3 protein: CAAGTSGPMGQFF
CDR3 length: 15; J gene: TRBJ2-3; V gene: TRBV7-3; CDR3 protein: CASSLSQGRIDTQYF
CDR3 length: 13; J gene: TRBJ2-5; V gene: TRBV7-6; CDR3 protein: CASMKGVGETQYF
CDR3 length: 12; J gene: TRBJ2-7; V gene: TRBV18; CDR3 protein: CASSPQGDEQYF
CDR3 length: 15; J gene: TRBJ2-7; V gene: TRBV20-1; CDR3 protein: CSARDGRELTYEQYF